The 19 T cell receptor beta chains in this list originate from one sample, sequenced in a study of blood T cell repertoires in COVID-19. The assay was immunoSEQ multiplex PCR, and TCRdb's table has in-frame clones only and misses some. Found here are roughly 150,000 clones, 81% of them singletons; the top ten hold 8% to 13%. The sequenced sample consisted of peripheral blood. The receptor set was obtained from a man aged 60 to 69 with active or convalescent COVID-19.

This clone was picked up a small number of times. The gene calls are TRBV19 and TRBJ2-1; possibly TRBD2 for D (5 bases). This CDR3 is 17 amino acids long. CDR1 LNHDA and CDR2 SQIVND come from the germline V gene (reference sequence). V was pared by 5 bases and J by 7 bases, with 24 bases between. CDR3 region: CASSSVRLGGYVNEQFF. The CDR3 bases are TGTGCCAGTAGTTCTGTTCGACTCGGAGGTTATGTAAATGAGCAGTTCTTC.

This clone came up once. This CDR3 reads CASSFSLNTEAFF. The CDR3 nucleotides read TGTGCCAGCAGCTTTAGCCTGAACACTGAAGCTTTCTTT. The chain couples TRBV11-2 to TRBJ1-1; D ambiguous. Trimming removed 3 bases at V and 0 bases at J, with 5 bases between. Looked up from germline, CDR1 is SGHAT and CDR2 is FQNNGV. This CDR3 region has 13 residues. The full variable domain, rest sourced from reference TRBV11-2 and TRBJ1-1, is EAGVAQSPRYKIIEKRQSVAFWCNPISGHATLYWYQQILGQGPKLLIQFQNNGVVDDSQLPKDRFSAERLKGVDSTLKIQPAKLEDSAVYLCASSFSLNTEAFFGQGTRLTVV.

The J gene is TRBJ2-1, the V gene TRBV5-1, with D tentatively TRBD2 (6 bases). V dropped 3 bases and J dropped 9 bases, with 16 bases sitting between them. Germline-derived CDR1 and CDR2 are SGHRS and YFSETQ. CDR3 length: 14 amino acids. This CDR3 is CASSSGTPTLEQFF. Here the CDR3 DNA reads TGCGCCAGCAGCTCGGGGACTCCGACCCTTGAGCAGTTCTTC. The full variable domain, its missing parts supplied by reference TRBV5-1 and TRBJ2-1, is KAGVTQTPRYLIKTRGQQVTLSCSPISGHRSVSWYQQTPGQGLQFLFEYFSETQRNKGNFPGRFSGRQFSNSRSEMNVSTLELGDSALYLCASSSGTPTLEQFFGPGTRLTVL.

The chain is built from TRBV28 and TRBJ2-5; perhaps TRBD1 as D (6 bases). There are 18 residues in the CDR3. Germline CDR1 reads MDHEN; CDR2 reads SYDVKM. V was pared by 5 bases and J by 3 bases, with 25 bases between. The CDR3 region has the DNA TGTGCCAGCAGTGTGGCAGGGGACCCGAGCGTGGAAAAAGAGACCCAGTACTTC. Protein: CASSVAGDPSVEKETQYF.

J is TRBJ2-2 and V is TRBV5-1; possibly TRBD2 for D (5 bases). V dropped 5 bases and J dropped 7 bases, with 6 bases sitting between them. The CDR3 totals 11 residues. Germline V lookup: CDR1 SGHRS, CDR2 YFSETQ. CDR3 sequence (DNA): TGCGCCAGCAGACGGGGCGGGGAGCTGTTTTTT. Residues: CASRRGGELFF. The complete variable domain, with remaining parts taken from reference TRBV5-1 and TRBJ2-2, reads KAGVTQTPRYLIKTRGQQVTLSCSPISGHRSVSWYQQTPGQGLQFLFEYFSETQRNKGNFPGRFSGRQFSNSRSEMNVSTLELGDSALYLCASRRGGELFFGEGSRLTVL.

The gene calls are TRBV7-2 and TRBJ2-3; possible D gene TRBD1, 5 bases. V gave up 3 bases and J gave up 2 bases, with 9 bases separating them. CDR1 SGHTA and CDR2 FQGNSA come from the germline V gene. The CDR3 extends over 14 amino acids. The CDR3 nucleotides are TGTGCCAGCAGCTTCCAGGGAATCACAGATACGCAGTATTTT. It is translated as CASSFQGITDTQYF.

The table lists this clone with many counts. The chain carries TRBV7-9 and TRBJ1-2; D is unresolved. V lost 5 bases to trimming and J lost 2 bases, with 9 bases between them. CDR3 length: 13 amino acids. Germline V gives CDR1 SEHNR, CDR2 FQNEAQ (reference sequence). CDR3 sequence: CASSQMENYGYTF. CDR3 in DNA: TGTGCCAGCAGCCAAATGGAGAACTATGGCTACACCTTC.

The rearrangement joins TRBV5-5 to TRBJ1-6; D uncertain. The germline V gene encodes CDR1 SGHKS and CDR2 YYEKEE (reference sequence). The CDR3 is 13 residues long. V was cut by 0 bases and J by 8 bases, with 6 bases left in between. The CDR3, as DNA: TGTGCCAGCAGCTTGGGGACTCATTCACCCCTCCACTTT. Translation gives CASSLGTHSPLHF.

The V and J genes are TRBV12-3 or TRBV12-4 and TRBJ1-4, with D tentatively TRBD1 (5 bases). This CDR3 has 13 amino acids. The V and J ends lost 0 bases and 8 bases respectively, with 7 bases between them. CDR3 region: CASSLAHREKLFF. The CDR3 coding sequence is TGTGCCAGCAGTTTAGCCCACAGGGAAAAACTGTTTTTT.

The J gene is TRBJ2-7, the V gene TRBV5-4, with D perhaps matching TRBD1 (5 bases). The V end lost 4 bases, the J end lost 2 bases, and 13 bases lay between the germline ends. This CDR3 region has 14 residues. CDR1 and CDR2 from the germline V gene are SGHNT and YYREEE (reference sequence). CDR3 bases: TGTGCCAGCAGCCTGCGAGACAGCACCTACGAGCAGTACTTC. Amino acid sequence: CASSLRDSTYEQYF.

This chain joins TRBV5-4 and TRBJ2-3; 13 bases line up with TRBD2. Germline assignment: CDR1 SGHNT and CDR2 YYREEE (reference sequence). This CDR3 spans 16 amino acids. The V and J ends lost 4 bases and 1 base, in that order; junction bases with no gene match: 3. The CDR3, as DNA: TGTGCCAGCAGCGGGGGGACTAGCGGGGGCACAGATACGCAGTATTTT. It encodes CASSGGTSGGTDTQYF.

The chain joins TRBV5-4 to TRBJ2-3; D gene unclear. The V gene's germline CDR1 is SGHNT and CDR2 YYREEE (reference sequence). V was pared by 4 bases and J by 2 bases, with 11 bases between. This CDR3 contains 14 residues. CDR3 bases: TGTGCCAGCAGCCCCCCGGGTCTCACAGATACGCAGTATTTT. This encodes CASSPPGLTDTQYF.

The V gene is TRBV7-2, the J gene TRBJ2-3; TRBD2 matches 9 bases. V dropped 5 bases and J dropped 4; count of bases not matched to a gene: 7. The CDR3 loop spans 15 amino acids. Germline V gene sequence: CDR1 SGHTA, CDR2 FQGNSA. CDR3 nucleotide sequence: TGTGCCAGCAGCATAAGCGGGGGGAAGGCAGATACGCAGTATTTT. This codes for CASSISGGKADTQYF.

This chain links TRBV5-1 with TRBJ1-6, with a tentative D call TRBD1 (5 bases). CDR1 SGHRS and CDR2 YFSETQ come from the germline V gene. The V gene lost 3 bases and the J gene lost 11 bases, with 18 bases spanning the gap. The CDR3 is 15 residues long. This CDR3 is CASSWGTGDSTPLHF. CDR3 nucleotides: TGCGCCAGCAGCTGGGGGACGGGGGATTCGACACCCCTCCACTTT. Combining the CDR3 with reference TRBV5-1 and TRBJ1-6 gives the whole variable domain KAGVTQTPRYLIKTRGQQVTLSCSPISGHRSVSWYQQTPGQGLQFLFEYFSETQRNKGNFPGRFSGRQFSNSRSEMNVSTLELGDSALYLCASSWGTGDSTPLHFGNGTRLTVT.

The chain is built from TRBV5-1 and TRBJ1-1, with TRBD1 as a possible D gene (5 bases). Germline CDR1 reads SGHRS; CDR2 reads YFSETQ. The CDR3 spans 14 residues. With 5 bases removed from V and 5 bases from J, the gap between germline ends came to 16 bases. The CDR3, as DNA: TGCGCCAGCAGGGGGCAGGGTTCAAGGACTGAAGCTTTCTTT. This sequence encodes CASRGQGSRTEAFF.

In its sample, this clone was seen once. The chain links TRBV18 to TRBJ1-2; TRBD1 agrees at 10 bases. In germline, CDR1 is KGHSH, CDR2 LQKENI. V dropped 4 bases and J dropped 6; count of bases not matched to a gene: 11. The CDR3 loop spans 16 amino acids. CDR3 residues: CASSQSRDRGRNGYTF. The CDR3 DNA is TGTGCCAGCTCACAATCACGAGACAGGGGGCGAAATGGCTACACCTTC.

This clone was recorded once. This chain connects TRBV15 to TRBJ1-4; D gene uncertain. This CDR3 has 15 residues. Trimming shortened V by 1 base and J by 6 bases, and 12 bases separated the two germline ends. Germline V lookup: CDR1 LNHNV, CDR2 YYDKDF (reference sequence). The CDR3 loop is CATSRVHRADEKLFF. As DNA, the CDR3 is TGTGCCACCAGCAGAGTTCACCGCGCGGATGAAAAACTGTTTTTT.

For this clone: One end of the junction varies from germline; a read error may be responsible. The chain joins TRBV7-7 to TRBJ2-1; 7 bases fit TRBD2. Germline lookup yields CDR1 SSHAT and CDR2 FNYEAQ (reference sequence). This CDR3 contains 13 residues. The chain's CDR3 is CASSAGDNNEQFF. The CDR3 DNA reads as TGTGCTAGCAGCGCGGGGGATAACAATGAGCAGTTCTTC.

The CDR3 is CSASRLAGAYNEQFF. CDR3 coding DNA: TGCAGTGCTAGTAGACTAGCGGGAGCCTACAATGAGCAGTTCTTC. The V call is TRBV20-1, the J call TRBJ2-1; TRBD2 aligns across 12 bases. The trim removed 3 bases at V and 2 bases at J, leaving 2 bases unmatched. Germline V gene data show CDR1 as DFQATT and CDR2 as SNEGSKA (reference sequence). The CDR3 has 15 amino acids.